Described below is a single T cell receptor beta chain sequence and its context. Its antigen is not identified. Trimming pared 4 bases from V and 1 base from J, leaving 5 bases between. CDR1 and CDR2 from the germline V gene are MGHDK and SYGVNS. CDR3 length: 13 amino acids. These data come from a study of graft-versus-host responses after intestinal transplantation. As for the study in general: Transplantation in recipients was multivisceral, liver-intestinal, or isolated intestinal. The whole recipient group had anti-thymocyte globulin induction followed by tacrolimus and steroids for about three years.

Study-level findings and limits: GvH clones turned up in recipient marrow; some had shown up first in ileum or blood. Allografts from individuals with graft-donor T cell macrochimerism displayed high graft-versus-host to host-versus-graft clonal ratios.

The data were produced by immunoSEQ multiplex PCR, yet TCRdb's version contains in-frame clones alone and is incomplete. The data hold about 78,000 clones, with roughly 84% observed a single time. The specimen comprised unstimulated CD8+ T cells sorted from spleen or lymph node cells, sampled before transplant. V and J are TRBV25-1 and TRBJ2-1; D ambiguous. The receptor's source is a human donor who was the organ donor for an intestinal transplant. In DNA form, the CDR3 reads TGTGCCAGCAGTGGAGTGTCCTACAATGAGCAGTTCTTC. This translates into CASSGVSYNEQFF.